Below are 22 T cell receptor beta chains sequenced from a single sample in a study of blood T cell repertoires in COVID-19. Clones were read by immunoSEQ multiplex PCR, and TCRdb kept only the in-frame ones, dropping some. The sample records 200,000 to 250,000 clones, 85% to 90% being singletons. Sample: peripheral blood. The receptors originated from a man in his fifties or sixties with acute or convalescent COVID-19.

The chain links TRBV5-1 to TRBJ2-6; the D gene is possibly TRBD1 (5 bases). The V gene's germline CDR1 is SGHRS and CDR2 YFSETQ. This CDR3 is 20 amino acids long. V was trimmed by 0 bases and J by 0 bases, leaving 19 bases between them. This CDR3 reads CASSLARQGGSHSGANVLTF. The CDR3 DNA sequence: TGCGCCAGCAGCTTGGCCCGGCAGGGTGGGTCCCACTCTGGGGCCAACGTCCTGACTTTC.

V is TRBV18 and J is TRBJ2-2; a possible D gene is TRBD2 (6 bases). V was pared by 5 bases and J by 6 bases, with 10 bases between. Per germline, CDR1 KGHSH and CDR2 LQKENI. The CDR3 contains 13 residues. The CDR3 DNA reads TGTGCCAGCTCATCCGGGACTGCCGGGGAGCTGTTTTTT. Its protein is CASSSGTAGELFF.

This sequence joins TRBV12-3 or TRBV12-4 and TRBJ2-7; D is undetermined. V was trimmed by 5 bases and J by 9 bases, leaving 17 bases between them. The CDR3 sequence is 13 residues long. CDR3 sequence (DNA): TGTGCCAGCAGTCCCCAAGGTCTCGGCGGGCAGTACTTC. Residues: CASSPQGLGGQYF.

This chain joins TRBV6-5 and TRBJ1-6; TRBD1 matches 7 bases. The CDR3 is 14 residues long. J gave up 9 bases and V 8 bases, and 10 bases lay outside the gene matches. Per the germline V gene, CDR1 is MNHEY and CDR2 is SVGAGI. The CDR3 DNA sequence: TGTGCCAGCGGGGTGACAGGGAATCGTTCACCCCTCCACTTT. Amino acids: CASGVTGNRSPLHF.

The gene calls are TRBV18 and TRBJ1-2; weak D call: TRBD1 (6 bases). The V gene lost 4 bases and the J gene lost 6 bases, with 12 bases spanning the gap. CDR1 and CDR2 (germline): KGHSH, LQKENI. This CDR3 is built from 13 residues. DNA of the CDR3: TGTGCCAGCTCACGAGAGGGGGGGAATGGCTACACCTTC. Translated: CASSREGGNGYTF. The full variable domain, rest sourced from reference TRBV18 and TRBJ1-2, is NAGVMQNPRHLVRRRGQEARLRCSPMKGHSHVYWYRQLPEEGLKFMVYLQKENIIDESGMPKERFSAEFPKEGPSILRIQQVVRGDSAAYFCASSREGGNGYTFGSGTRLTVV.

This chain joins TRBV5-5 and TRBJ1-3; 8 nucleotides line up with TRBD1. This CDR3 is built from 18 residues. Germline V gene sequence: CDR1 SGHKS, CDR2 YYEKEE (reference sequence). V lost 4 bases and J lost 3; bases outside the gene matches: 15. This chain's CDR3 is CASSQGAGLLRSGNTIYF. The CDR3 DNA reads TGTGCCAGCAGCCAGGGGGCAGGACTACTTCGGAGTGGAAACACCATATATTTT.

This clone is a singleton in its sample. The chain uses TRBV5-1 and TRBJ1-1; possible D gene TRBD1, 6 bases. CDR1 and CDR2 from the germline V gene are SGHRS and YFSETQ. This CDR3 contains 15 residues. Trimming pared 4 bases from V and 2 bases from J, leaving 15 bases between. The CDR3 DNA follows: TGCGCCAGCAGCATGGTCGGACAGTCTAACACTGAAGCTTTCTTT. Protein sequence: CASSMVGQSNTEAFF. Based on the CDR3 plus reference TRBV5-1 and TRBJ1-1, the full variable domain is KAGVTQTPRYLIKTRGQQVTLSCSPISGHRSVSWYQQTPGQGLQFLFEYFSETQRNKGNFPGRFSGRQFSNSRSEMNVSTLELGDSALYLCASSMVGQSNTEAFFGQGTRLTVV.

In its sample, this clone was seen a few times. The genes are TRBV19 and TRBJ1-2, with a weak D call TRBD1 (5 bases). The V gene lost 10 bases and the J gene lost 4 bases, with 22 bases spanning the gap. Germline V gives CDR1 LNHDA, CDR2 SQIVND (reference sequence). The CDR3 consists of 15 residues. CDR3 nucleotide sequence: TGTGCCACCAAGTACCCGGCAGGGCGAGGCTATGGCTACACCTTC. As protein: CATKYPAGRGYGYTF.

The rearrangement links TRBV14 to TRBJ2-5, with 7 bases that match TRBD1. The CDR3 contains 14 residues. Unmatched junction bases numbered 5, after V lost 6 bases and J lost 1 base. Germline assignment: CDR1 SGHDN and CDR2 FVKESK. CDR3 nucleotides: TGTGCCAGCAGTCGGACAGGCGTCCAAGAGACCCAGTACTTC. Its protein is CASSRTGVQETQYF.

This sequence joins TRBV27 and TRBJ1-2, with 8 nucleotides matching TRBD1. This CDR3 comprises 13 residues. Germline values: CDR1 MNHEY, CDR2 SMNVEV (reference sequence). The V gene end was trimmed by 5 bases and the J gene end by 6 bases; junction bases not matched to a gene: 5. CDR3: CASSTGGQNGYTF. The CDR3 DNA sequence: TGTGCCAGCAGTACAGGGGGACAGAATGGCTACACCTTC.

The chain joins TRBV7-9 to TRBJ1-2, with TRBD1 matching over 10 bases. The J segment lost 8 bases and the V segment lost 6 bases, leaving 12 bases of the junction unmatched. CDR1 and CDR2 from the germline V gene are SEHNR and FQNEAQ (reference sequence). The CDR3 totals 15 residues. CDR3 DNA: TGTGCCAGCAGTTTGACAGGGGGCCTACCCCGGGGCTACACCTTC. Encoded protein: CASSLTGGLPRGYTF.

In regard to this clone: Germline and junction disagree at one end, which may indicate a read error. The rearrangement uses TRBV5-3 and TRBJ2-2; weak D call: TRBD1 (6 bases). TRBV5-3 is noted as an ORF with a role that remains uncertain. This CDR3 is 14 amino acids long. Here the CDR3 DNA reads TGCGACTTCGGGACAATTAAGAACACCGGGGAGCTGTTTTTT. It codes for CDFGTIKNTGELFF.

This clone was seen just once. V gene TRBV11-1 combines with J gene TRBJ2-1, with 8 bases fitting TRBD1. This CDR3 comprises 15 residues. V lost 5 bases, J lost 9 bases, and 12 bases stayed unmatched. CDR1 SGHAT and CDR2 FQDESV come from the germline V gene (reference sequence). The CDR3 sequence: CASSPRGNRGTEQFF. DNA for the CDR3: TGTGCCAGCAGCCCGCGGGGAAACAGGGGGACTGAGCAGTTCTTC.

V gene TRBV2 combines with J gene TRBJ1-1; D is possibly TRBD1 (6 bases). CDR3 length: 14 residues. Trimming took off 3 bases at V and 1 base at J, with 9 bases between the two ends. The germline CDR1 and CDR2 sequences are SNHLY and FYNNEI. CDR3 in amino acids: CASSEGHSNTEAFF. CDR3 nucleotide sequence: TGTGCCAGCAGTGAGGGACACTCGAACACTGAAGCTTTCTTT.

The chain couples TRBV27 to TRBJ2-6; D is ambiguous. Germline V CDR1 and CDR2: MNHEY, SMNVEV (reference sequence). V lost 3 bases and J 5 bases, leaving 5 bases between the germline ends. The CDR3 length is 13 residues. The CDR3 region has the DNA TGTGCCAGCAGTTTTGTTAGGGCCAACGTCCTGACTTTC. This codes for CASSFVRANVLTF. Complete variable domain (other parts from reference TRBV27 and TRBJ2-6): EAQVTQNPRYLITVTGKKLTVTCSQNMNHEYMSWYRQDPGLGLRQIYYSMNVEVTDKGDVPEGYKVSRKEKRNFPLILESPSPNQTSLYFCASSFVRANVLTFGAGSRLTVL.

The chain joins TRBV6-5 to TRBJ1-2, with D hard to call. Trimming pared 0 bases from V and 4 bases from J, leaving 9 bases between. This CDR3 is 14 amino acids long. Germline V CDR1 and CDR2: MNHEY, SVGAGI. The CDR3 DNA reads as TGTGCCAGCAGTTACTCGAATCAGATCTATGGCTACACCTTC. Translating it yields CASSYSNQIYGYTF.

Remarks on this clone: Other DNA variants within this sample encode the same CDR3. The chain joins TRBV2 to TRBJ2-2; 9 positions match TRBD2. The J segment lost 4 bases and the V segment lost 6 bases, leaving 0 bases of the junction unmatched. CDR3 length equals 13 residues. The germline gives CDR1 SNHLY, CDR2 FYNNEI. CDR3 in DNA: TGTGCCAGCAGGCGGGGGGGCACCGGGGAGCTGTTTTTT. It codes for CASRRGGTGELFF.

The chain uses TRBV5-8 and TRBJ1-5; D might be TRBD1 (5 bases). There are 15 residues in the CDR3. Germline V gene lookup returns CDR1 SGHTS and CDR2 YDEGEE. The V end lost 5 bases, the J end lost 4 bases, and 16 bases lay between the germline ends. The chain's CDR3 is CASSTFTRGNQPQHF. The DNA for the CDR3 is TGTGCCAGCAGTACCTTCACTCGGGGGAATCAGCCCCAGCATTTT.

This clone was counted a single time. The rearrangement uses TRBV6-1 and TRBJ2-7, with TRBD1 matching 9 bases. Germline CDR1 MNHNS, CDR2 SASEGT. CDR3 size: 15 residues. The junction had 5 bases not matched to a gene; V was cut back by 2 bases and J by 3 bases. CDR3 sequence (DNA): TGTGCCAGCAGTGAATCGGGACAGGGTAACTACGAGCAGTACTTC. Translating it yields CASSESGQGNYEQYF.

The chain's CDR3 is CASSPRPSGGETQYF. In DNA, the CDR3 is TGTGCCAGCAGCCCTCGACCTAGCGGGGGTGAGACCCAGTACTTC. The chain employs TRBV7-9 and TRBJ2-5; 10 nucleotides line up with TRBD2. The CDR3 contains 15 residues. V lost 5 bases to trimming and J lost 5 bases; unmatched junction nucleotides: 8. Germline CDR1 reads SEHNR; CDR2 reads FQNEAQ (reference sequence).

V and J are TRBV7-2 and TRBJ1-4, with 7 bases aligning to TRBD1. V was pared by 5 bases and J by 7 bases, with 7 bases of the junction left unmatched. This CDR3 region has 14 residues. In germline, CDR1 is SGHTA, CDR2 FQGNSA. CDR3 sequence: CASSRYRGGEKLFF. The CDR3 DNA is TGTGCCAGCAGCAGGTACAGGGGAGGTGAAAAACTGTTTTTT.

The rearrangement joins TRBV7-8 to TRBJ2-1, with D unclear. The CDR3 runs to 16 residues. Looked up from germline, CDR1 is SGHVS and CDR2 is FQNEAQ. Between the trimmed V and J ends, which lost 0 bases and 2 bases, there was a span of 11 bases. The CDR3 DNA reads as TGTGCCAGCAGCTTAGCGGTGGCATCCGCCTACAATGAGCAGTTCTTC. It codes for CASSLAVASAYNEQFF.